This record covers a single TCR beta chain. The data are from a study of blood T cell repertoires in COVID-19. Overall study context: Sites in the United States, Italy and Spain provided acute and convalescent COVID-19 samples.

V shed 5 bases and J 1 base; nucleotides not matched to a gene: 6. The CDR3 is made up of 15 amino acids. Germline V CDR1 and CDR2: MNHEY, SVGAGI. During active infection, Seattle patients enrolled and were then monitored through disease. Methods used by the authors: From reference gene primer amplification, estimates of nucleated cell counts were derived. Generated by immunoSEQ multiplex PCR, the TCRdb table keeps only in-frame clones and is missing some. The V and J calls and clone size were taken over from that table, and D and trimming were inferred from the DNA. The sample shows 100,000 to 150,000 clones, roughly nine tenths of them seen only once.

The sequence was obtained from a woman in her 70s with COVID-19, enrolled during active disease. The sequenced sample consisted of peripheral blood. The chain links TRBV6-5 to TRBJ2-3, with TRBD2 matching over 7 bases. CDR3 amino acids: CASSLGGFGTDTQYF. The CDR3 coding sequence is TGTGCCAGCAGTCTCGGGGGGTTTGGCACAGATACGCAGTATTTT.